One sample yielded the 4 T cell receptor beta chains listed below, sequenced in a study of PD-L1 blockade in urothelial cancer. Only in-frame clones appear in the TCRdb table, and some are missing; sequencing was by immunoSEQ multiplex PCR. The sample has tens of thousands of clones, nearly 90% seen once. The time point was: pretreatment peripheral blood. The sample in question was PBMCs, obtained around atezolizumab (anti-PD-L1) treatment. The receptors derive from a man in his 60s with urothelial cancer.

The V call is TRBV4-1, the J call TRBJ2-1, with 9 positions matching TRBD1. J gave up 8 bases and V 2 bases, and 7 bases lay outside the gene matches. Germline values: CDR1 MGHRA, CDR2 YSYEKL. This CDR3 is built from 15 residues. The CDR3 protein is CASSQHLRQGDEQFF. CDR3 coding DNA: TGCGCCAGCAGCCAACACCTCCGACAGGGGGATGAGCAGTTCTTC.

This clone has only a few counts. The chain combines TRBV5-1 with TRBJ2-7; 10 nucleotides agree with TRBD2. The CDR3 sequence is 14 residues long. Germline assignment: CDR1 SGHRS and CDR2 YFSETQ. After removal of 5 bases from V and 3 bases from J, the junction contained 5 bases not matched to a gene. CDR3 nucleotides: TGCGCCAGCAGGGAGACTAGCGGGCTCTACGAGCAGTACTTC. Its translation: CASRETSGLYEQYF.

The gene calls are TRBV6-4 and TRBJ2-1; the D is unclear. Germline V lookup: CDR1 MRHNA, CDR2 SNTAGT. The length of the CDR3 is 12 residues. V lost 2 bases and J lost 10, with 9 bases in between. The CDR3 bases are TGTGCCAGCAGTGACAGAGGTAGGGAGCAGTTCTTC. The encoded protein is CASSDRGREQFF.

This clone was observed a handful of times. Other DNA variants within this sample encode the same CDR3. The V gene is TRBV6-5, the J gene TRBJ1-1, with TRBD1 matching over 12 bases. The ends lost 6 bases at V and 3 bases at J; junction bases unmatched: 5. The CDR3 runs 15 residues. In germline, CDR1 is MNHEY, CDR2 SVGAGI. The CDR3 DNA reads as TGTGCCAGCAGGGGACAGGGGGCCGGGGACACTGAAGCTTTCTTT. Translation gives CASRGQGAGDTEAFF.